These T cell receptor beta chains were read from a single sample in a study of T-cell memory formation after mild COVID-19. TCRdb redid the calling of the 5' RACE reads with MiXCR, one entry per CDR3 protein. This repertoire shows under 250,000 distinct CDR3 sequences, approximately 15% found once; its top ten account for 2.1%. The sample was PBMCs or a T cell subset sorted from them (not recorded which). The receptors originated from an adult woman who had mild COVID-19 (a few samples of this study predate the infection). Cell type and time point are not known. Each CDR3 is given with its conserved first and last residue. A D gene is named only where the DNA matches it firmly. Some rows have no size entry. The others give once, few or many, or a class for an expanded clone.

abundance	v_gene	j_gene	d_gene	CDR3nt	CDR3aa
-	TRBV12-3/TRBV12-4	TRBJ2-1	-	TGTGCCAGCAGTTTTGGGAGCTCCTACAATGAGCAGTTCTTC	CASSFGSSYNEQFF
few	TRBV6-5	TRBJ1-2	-	TGTGCCAGCAGACAGACAGCTAACTATGGCTACACCTTC	CASRQTANYGYTF
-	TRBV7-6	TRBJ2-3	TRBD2	TGTGCCAGCAGCTTGTCAGTTAGCGGGGGAAACACAGATACGCAGTATTTT	CASSLSVSGGNTDTQYF
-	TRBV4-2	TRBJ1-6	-	TGTGCCAGCAGCCAAGACGTGCCGAGCTCCTATAATTCACCCCTCCACTTT	CASSQDVPSSYNSPLHF
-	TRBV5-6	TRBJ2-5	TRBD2	TGTGCCAGCAGCTTGGGGTTAACTAGCGGGAGGGAAGAGACCCAGTACTTC	CASSLGLTSGREETQYF
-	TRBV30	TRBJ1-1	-	TGTGCCTGGAGCTACGGGGGTTTCACTGAAGCTTTCTTT	CAWSYGGFTEAFF
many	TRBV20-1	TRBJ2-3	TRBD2	TGCAGTCAAACGAGCGGGGGGATCACAGATACGCAGTATTTT	CSQTSGGITDTQYF
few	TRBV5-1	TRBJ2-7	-	TGCGCCAGCACTGACTACTACGAGCAGTACTTC	CASTDYYEQYF
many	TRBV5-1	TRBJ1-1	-	TGCGCCAGCAGCGCCCAAGGGGCCGGGAACACTGAAGCTTTCTTT	CASSAQGAGNTEAFF
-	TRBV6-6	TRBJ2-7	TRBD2	TGTGCCAGCAGTTACTCCCCGGCTAGCGGAGGATACGAGCAGTACTTC	CASSYSPASGGYEQYF
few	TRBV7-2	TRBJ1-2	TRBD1	TGTGCCAGCAGTCCGGACAGGGTGGCCTATGGCTACACCTTC	CASSPDRVAYGYTF
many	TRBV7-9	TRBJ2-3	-	TGTGCCAGCAGCTTAGGATACACAGATACGCAGTATTTT	CASSLGYTDTQYF
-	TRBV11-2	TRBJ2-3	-	TGTGCCAGCAGCTTAGATTGGGGGGCCGATACGCAGTATTTT	CASSLDWGADTQYF
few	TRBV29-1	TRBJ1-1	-	TGCAGCGTTGACCAGGGGAGGGAAGCTTTCTTT	CSVDQGREAFF
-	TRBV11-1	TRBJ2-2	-	TGTGCCAGCCGCTTCCGGGGGCTGAGCACCGGGGAGCTGTTTTTT	CASRFRGLSTGELFF